This T cell receptor beta chain was sequenced during a study of blood T cell repertoires in COVID-19. This clone was picked up one time. Per the original data handling: How many nucleated cells were present was estimated from reference gene primer amplification. Clones were read by immunoSEQ multiplex PCR, and TCRdb kept only the in-frame ones, dropping some. That table is the source of V, J and clone size, and D and trimming were worked out from the DNA. This sample carries about 50,000 clones, roughly 84% of them seen once, and the ten largest clones take roughly a sixth. Looked up from germline, CDR1 is MNHEY and CDR2 is SVGAGI. The CDR3 is made up of 15 amino acids. J lost 5 bases, V lost 7 bases, and 11 bases had no gene match.

The receptor comes from a man aged 65 to 79 with active COVID-19. This rearrangement joins TRBV6-5 to TRBJ2-5; 9 bases line up with TRBD2. The sample was peripheral blood. CDR3 DNA: TGTGCCAGCACCCGACTAGCGGCGATGGGGGAGACCCAGTACTTC. Translation gives CASTRLAAMGETQYF.